These 5 T cell receptor beta chains share one sample of origin, sequenced in a study of identical twins (dated by TCRdb to about 2016). Library method: 5' RACE. Sequencer: Illumina HiSeq 2000. TCRdb reworked the public reads: Q25 trimming with fastp, MiXCR clone assembly, productive beta chains retained. Identical CDR3 proteins give one entry, which carries the most common genes and DNA. Recorded for this sample are approximately 600,000 distinct CDR3 sequences; roughly 9.9% of them occurred a single time. The ten biggest clones cover 2.5% to 3.5% of the sample. This sample also appeared in a second study, on yellow fever vaccine responses in identical twins.

The sequenced sample was PBMCs. These receptor sequences come from a young woman in good health.

This clonotype was seen repeatedly, ten times or more. V usage is TRBV20-1 and J usage is TRBJ2-1; D is undetermined. The germline V gene has CDR1 DFQATT and CDR2 SNEGSKA (reference sequence). Trimming removed 4 bases from V and 8 bases from J, with 12 bases in between. This CDR3 spans 12 amino acids. DNA for the CDR3: TGCAGTGCTACCCAACTTGGGGATGAGCAGTTCTTC. Translated, it gives CSATQLGDEQFF.

This clonotype was seen only a few times. The J gene is TRBJ2-7, the V gene TRBV2, with 10 bases matching TRBD2. Trimming removed 5 bases from V and 5 bases from J; junction bases left unmatched: 9. Germline CDR1 is SNHLY and CDR2 is FYNNEI. This CDR3 region has 15 residues. The CDR3 sequence: CASSRERGGRDEQYF. The CDR3 region has the DNA TGTGCCAGCAGTCGGGAGCGGGGGGGCCGGGACGAGCAGTACTTC.

The chain combines TRBV20-1 with TRBJ2-7; TRBD2 is a possible D gene (6 bases). This CDR3 is built from 15 residues. Germline V CDR1 and CDR2: DFQATT, SNEGSKA (reference sequence). The V gene lost 6 bases and the J gene lost 3 bases, with 21 bases spanning the gap. As DNA, the CDR3 is TGCAGTGCCGCCACACGCGGGAATAGAGTCTACGAGCAGTACTTC. It is translated as CSAATRGNRVYEQYF.

This clonotype was counted between two and nine times. The V and J genes are TRBV3-1 and TRBJ2-5; TRBD2 matches at 7 bases. This CDR3 contains 17 residues. Germline trimming cut 0 bases from V and 2 bases from J; bases unmatched to any gene: 9. Germline assignment: CDR1 LGHDT and CDR2 YNNKEL (reference sequence). CDR3 in amino acids: CASSQDDTSARQETQYF. The CDR3 region has the DNA TGTGCCAGCAGCCAAGATGATACTAGCGCCCGACAAGAGACCCAGTACTTC.

This chain uses TRBV27 with TRBJ2-3, with 7 bases that match TRBD2. The germline CDR1 and CDR2 sequences are MNHEY and SMNVEV (reference sequence). The CDR3 has 15 amino acids. J gave up 0 bases and V 7 bases, and 7 bases lay outside the gene matches. CDR3 sequence reads: CASTLGGVSTDTQYF. For the CDR3, the DNA is TGTGCCAGCACCCTGGGGGGGGTGAGCACAGATACGCAGTATTTT.